The 32 T cell receptor beta chains below come from one sample, sequenced in a study of OX40 agonist ivuxolimab in advanced cancers. Sequencing was performed with immunoSEQ multiplex PCR; in TCRdb, only in-frame clones are kept and a portion is missing. The sample gives under 25,000 clones, 84% of which show up once; around 30% is in the top ten. The material sequenced was CD4+ or CD8+ T cells sorted from blood, taken in a trial of the OX40 agonist ivuxolimab. The origin of the receptors is an adult with an advanced solid tumor such as melanoma, head and neck, liver or kidney cancer.

This clone has just one count. The rearrangement links TRBV21-1 to TRBJ2-7; TRBD1, the table's D call, lacks a check against the DNA. TRBV21-1 is annotated as a pseudogene. The CDR3 contains 17 residues. DNA for the CDR3: TGTGCCAGTAAAAGGCACAGGGGCCCTTGCAGGTCCTACGAGCAGTACTTC. Amino acids: CASKRHRGPCRSYEQYF.

This clone was picked up one time. This chain connects TRBV2 to TRBJ2-1; possible D gene TRBD2, 5 bases. The CDR3 length is 12 residues. The germline gives CDR1 SNHLY, CDR2 FYNNEI. V shed 7 bases and J shed 6 bases, with 10 bases lying between them. CDR3 in amino acids: CASKLAGNEQFF. For the CDR3, the DNA is TGTGCCAGCAAATTGGCGGGCAATGAGCAGTTCTTC.

This chain uses TRBV27 with TRBJ2-5, with 7 bases matching TRBD1. This CDR3 contains 13 residues. V was pared by 8 bases and J by 9 bases, with 12 bases of the junction left unmatched. Germline CDR1 is MNHEY and CDR2 is SMNVEV (reference sequence). The DNA of the CDR3 is TGTGCCAGCGGCCGACAGGGAAAGGGGGCCCAGTACTTC. Its protein is CASGRQGKGAQYF.

The chain uses TRBV2 and TRBJ1-6; D is ambiguous. The CDR3 has 13 amino acids. Trimming stripped 6 bases from V and 7 bases from J, with 10 bases between. Germline CDR1 SNHLY, CDR2 FYNNEI. CDR3 in amino acids: CASRRYPNSPLHF. The CDR3 DNA is TGTGCCAGCAGGCGCTACCCGAATTCACCCCTCCACTTT.

The chain links TRBV27 to TRBJ2-5; possible D gene TRBD1, 5 bases. Judging by the DNA end, TRBJ2-7 fits better; the J call may be wrong. This CDR3 spans 13 amino acids. The germline gives CDR1 MNHEY, CDR2 SMNVEV (reference sequence). CDR3 sequence: CASSLGRGYEQYF. For the CDR3, the DNA is TGTGCCAGCAGTTTAGGAAGGGGCTACGAGCAGTACTTC.

The chain joins TRBV5-4 to TRBJ2-2; 8 nucleotides line up with TRBD1. V gave up 0 bases and J gave up 2 bases; unmatched junction bases: 3. The CDR3 contains 16 residues. The germline gives CDR1 SGHNT, CDR2 YYREEE (reference sequence). Here the CDR3 DNA reads TGTGCCAGCAGCTTGGGCCCAGGGGGCAACACCGGGGAGCTGTTTTTT. This gives the protein CASSLGPGGNTGELFF.

CDR3: CASSLEDSSYEQYF. The CDR3 nucleotides read TGTGCCAGCAGCTTAGAGGACAGCTCCTACGAGCAGTACTTC. The chain combines TRBV7-6 with TRBJ2-7, with a weak D call TRBD1 (6 bases). The CDR3 has 14 amino acids. Germline lookup yields CDR1 SGHVS and CDR2 FNYEAQ. Trimming pared 1 base from V and 0 bases from J, leaving 7 bases between.

The rearrangement uses TRBV5-1 and TRBJ1-4; D is unresolved. The CDR3 has 15 amino acids. CDR1 is SGHRS and CDR2 is YFSETQ in the germline V gene. Trimming took 0 bases from V and 7 from J, leaving 13 bases between them. The CDR3 sequence is CASSLGGRSGEKLFF. The DNA of the CDR3 is TGCGCCAGCAGCTTGGGTGGCAGGTCCGGTGAAAAACTGTTTTTT. Supplemented by reference TRBV5-1 and TRBJ1-4, the full variable domain reads KAGVTQTPRYLIKTRGQQVTLSCSPISGHRSVSWYQQTPGQGLQFLFEYFSETQRNKGNFPGRFSGRQFSNSRSEMNVSTLELGDSALYLCASSLGGRSGEKLFFGSGTQLSVL.

The chain uses TRBV6-5 and TRBJ2-7; TRBD2 matches 8 bases. The V segment lost 0 bases and the J segment 3 bases; nucleotides outside the gene matches: 4. The CDR3 totals 15 residues. Germline V gene sequence: CDR1 MNHEY, CDR2 SVGAGI. In nucleotides, the CDR3 is TGTGCCAGCAGTTACTCGACGGGGGGGGTCTACGAGCAGTACTTC. This gives the protein CASSYSTGGVYEQYF.

V is TRBV27 and J is TRBJ1-1; D ambiguous. Per germline, CDR1 MNHEY and CDR2 SMNVEV (reference sequence). The V gene lost 3 bases and the J gene lost 1 base, with 6 bases spanning the gap. The CDR3 extends over 13 amino acids. CDR3 DNA sequence: TGTGCCAGCAGTTTTTCCCAGAACACTGAAGCTTTCTTT. This codes for CASSFSQNTEAFF.

This chain links TRBV7-9 with TRBJ2-1, with 8 bases lining up with TRBD2. With V trimmed by 3 bases and J by 2 bases, 9 bases remained unmatched. CDR3 size: 17 residues. Per the germline V gene, CDR1 is SEHNR and CDR2 is FQNEAQ (reference sequence). DNA of the CDR3: TGTGCCAGCAGCTTCCCCCTTAGCGGGGAAACCTACAATGAGCAGTTCTTC. Translation: CASSFPLSGETYNEQFF.

V and J are TRBV7-2 and TRBJ2-3, with D possibly being TRBD2 (6 bases). Trimming shortened V by 3 bases and J by 6 bases, and 10 bases separated the two germline ends. The CDR3 runs 13 residues. Germline-derived CDR1 and CDR2 are SGHTA and FQGNSA. The CDR3 DNA sequence: TGTGCCAGCAGCTTCCCTGGAGGGGATACGCAGTATTTT. Translation: CASSFPGGDTQYF.

V gene TRBV5-5 combines with J gene TRBJ1-3; D uncertain. CDR1 is SGHKS, CDR2 YYEKEE, per germline (reference sequence). The CDR3 length is 16 residues. The V end lost 3 bases, the J end lost 0 bases, and 13 bases lay between the germline ends. CDR3 residues: CASSSFTTSSGNTIYF. CDR3 in DNA: TGTGCCAGCAGCTCCTTTACGACCTCCTCTGGAAACACCATATATTTT.

The chain uses TRBV7-7 and TRBJ2-2; D remains unclear. The V and J ends lost 1 base and 4 bases respectively, with 4 bases between them. CDR3 length equals 13 residues. Germline CDR1 reads SSHAT; CDR2 reads FNYEAQ (reference sequence). The CDR3 DNA reads TGTGCCAGCAGCTTAGATCGCACCGGGGAGCTGTTTTTT. It encodes CASSLDRTGELFF.

This clone was seen a single time. The chain joins TRBV30 to TRBJ2-5; tentatively, D is TRBD1 or TRBD2 (5 bases each). Germline CDR1 reads GTSNPN; CDR2 reads SVGIG (reference sequence). The CDR3 has 15 residues. Trimming took 0 bases from V and 4 from J, leaving 15 bases between them. The CDR3 DNA sequence: TGTGCCTGGAGTGTACTGGGGGAAGTGAGAGAGACCCAGTACTTC. As protein: CAWSVLGEVRETQYF. The whole variable domain, remainder taken from reference TRBV30 and TRBJ2-5, is SQTIHQWPATLVQPVGSPLSLECTVEGTSNPNLYWYRQAAGRGLQLLFYSVGIGQISSEVPQNLSASRPQDRQFILSSKKLLLSDSGFYLCAWSVLGEVRETQYFGPGTRLLVL.

The chain combines TRBV19 with TRBJ2-2; possibly TRBD1 for D (6 bases). CDR3 length: 14 amino acids. Germline V gives CDR1 LNHDA, CDR2 SQIVND (reference sequence). V was trimmed by 6 bases and J by 3 bases, leaving 11 bases between them. The CDR3, as DNA: TGTGCCAGTAGGTGGGGGCCAGACACCGGGGAGCTGTTTTTT. This translates into CASRWGPDTGELFF. Together with reference TRBV19 and TRBJ2-2, the CDR3 gives the full variable domain: DGGITQSPKYLFRKEGQNVTLSCEQNLNHDAMYWYRQDPGQGLRLIYYSQIVNDFQKGDIAEGYSVSREKKESFPLTVTSAQKNPTAFYLCASRWGPDTGELFFGEGSRLTVL.

The V and J genes are TRBV10-2 and TRBJ2-7; D is unclear. Germline CDR1 and CDR2: WSHSY and SAAADI. This CDR3 has 15 residues. V was pared by 0 bases and J by 4 bases, with 13 bases between. CDR3 sequence (DNA): TGCGCCAGCAGTGAGTCGACCACCGGTGGGTACGAGCAGTACTTC. Protein sequence: CASSESTTGGYEQYF.

A few counts support this clone. CDR3 in amino acids: CATYSPGRNSPLHF. The CDR3 DNA sequence: TGTGCCACCTATAGCCCAGGGCGGAATTCACCCCTCCACTTT. The chain recombines TRBV27 with TRBJ1-6; a weak D match, TRBD1 (5 bases). Germline V gives CDR1 MNHEY, CDR2 SMNVEV (reference sequence). This CDR3 comprises 14 residues. Trimming took off 10 bases at V and 7 bases at J, with 17 bases between the two ends.

The genes are TRBV7-9 and TRBJ2-3; TRBD2 matches 10 bases. The CDR3 is 17 residues long. Trimming cost V 1 base and J 6 bases; bases outside gene matches: 10. Per the germline V gene, CDR1 is SEHNR and CDR2 is FQNEAQ (reference sequence). The CDR3 region is CASSLEWQLAGRDTQYF. DNA for the CDR3: TGTGCCAGCAGCTTAGAGTGGCAACTAGCGGGAAGGGATACGCAGTATTTT.

V is TRBV2 and J is TRBJ1-2; D unresolved. This CDR3 region has 12 residues. V lost 6 bases, J lost 8 bases, and 13 bases lay in between. Germline lookup yields CDR1 SNHLY and CDR2 FYNNEI. The CDR3 nucleotides read TGTGCCAGCAGACCAGGCGGCCTAGGCTACACCTTC. Protein product: CASRPGGLGYTF.

This clone was seen just once. The chain has TRBV6-6 and TRBJ1-3; no definite D call. The germline V gene has CDR1 MNHNY and CDR2 SVGAGI (reference sequence). Trimming pared 5 bases from V and 0 bases from J, leaving 8 bases between. This CDR3 contains 14 residues. CDR3 in DNA: TGTGCCAGCAGTATCAGCAGCTCTGGAAACACCATATATTTT. Protein product: CASSISSSGNTIYF.

This chain uses TRBV27 with TRBJ1-1, with D tentatively TRBD1 (6 bases). The CDR3 is made up of 13 amino acids. Trimming pared 0 bases from V and 8 bases from J, leaving 10 bases between. Germline V gives CDR1 MNHEY, CDR2 SMNVEV (reference sequence). Here the CDR3 reads CASSLSGHGEAFF. CDR3 coding DNA: TGTGCCAGCAGTTTATCGGGACACGGGGAAGCTTTCTTT.

This clone has only one observation. The chain couples TRBV19 to TRBJ2-1, with D perhaps TRBD2 (6 bases). This CDR3 is built from 16 residues. Germline V gene sequence: CDR1 LNHDA, CDR2 SQIVND (reference sequence). Trimming removed 4 bases from V and 6 bases from J, with 19 bases in between. DNA of the CDR3: TGTGCCAGTAGTAAACAAGGAGGGCCCCCCCCCAATGAGCAGTTCTTC. This gives the protein CASSKQGGPPPNEQFF.

The chain employs TRBV7-3 and TRBJ2-6; D may be TRBD2 (6 bases). Germline CDR1 and CDR2: SGHTA and FQGTGA. This CDR3 has 15 residues. The germline V and J ends were trimmed by 5 bases and 3 bases, with 11 bases remaining between them. The CDR3 here is CASSPGGSGANVLTF. CDR3 in DNA: TGTGCCAGCAGCCCTGGGGGGAGTGGGGCCAACGTCCTGACTTTC.

The rearrangement links TRBV30 to TRBJ1-6; 9 nucleotides line up with TRBD1. V lost 6 bases, J lost 9 bases, and 3 bases stayed unmatched. Germline lookup yields CDR1 GTSNPN and CDR2 SVGIG (reference sequence). CDR3 size: 12 residues. CDR3 amino acids: CACTGGTSPLHF. The CDR3 DNA sequence: TGTGCCTGTACAGGGGGCACTTCACCCCTCCACTTT.

The rearrangement links TRBV9 to TRBJ1-6; the D is unclear. V gave up 1 base and J gave up 2 bases, with 7 bases separating them. Germline CDR1 reads SGDLS; CDR2 reads YYNGEE. This CDR3 is 15 amino acids long. The CDR3 region is CASSVTEAYNSPLHF. As DNA, the CDR3 is TGTGCCAGCAGCGTAACGGAGGCCTATAATTCACCCCTCCACTTT. The whole variable domain, remainder taken from reference TRBV9 and TRBJ1-6, is DSGVTQTPKHLITATGQRVTLRCSPRSGDLSVYWYQQSLDQGLQFLIQYYNGEERAKGNILERFSAQQFPDLHSELNLSSLELGDSALYFCASSVTEAYNSPLHFGNGTRLTVT.

The CDR3 loop reads CASSFGQLQETQYF. The CDR3 nucleotides are TGTGCCAGCAGCTTTGGACAGTTACAAGAGACCCAGTACTTC. The rearrangement joins TRBV11-2 to TRBJ2-5; weak D call: TRBD1 (6 bases). CDR3 length: 14 amino acids. Trimming took off 3 bases at V and 2 bases at J, with 10 bases between the two ends. The germline CDR1 and CDR2 sequences are SGHAT and FQNNGV.

This clone was seen a few times. The chain employs TRBV5-1 and TRBJ1-1; the match to TRBD1 covers 8 bases. V was clipped by 6 bases and J by 6 bases; unmatched bases: 7. Germline V CDR1 and CDR2: SGHRS, YFSETQ. CDR3 length: 13 residues. This chain's CDR3 is CASTGQGWAEAFF. CDR3 sequence (DNA): TGCGCCAGCACCGGACAGGGTTGGGCTGAAGCTTTCTTT.

The gene calls are TRBV19 and TRBJ1-5; perhaps TRBD1 as D (6 bases). The CDR3 has 15 amino acids. Looked up from germline, CDR1 is LNHDA and CDR2 is SQIVND (reference sequence). V was cut by 8 bases and J by 4 bases, with 18 bases left in between. This CDR3 reads CASGDFRQANQPQHF. CDR3 sequence (DNA): TGTGCCAGTGGAGACTTCAGACAGGCAAATCAGCCCCAGCATTTT. Supplemented by reference TRBV19 and TRBJ1-5, the full variable domain reads DGGITQSPKYLFRKEGQNVTLSCEQNLNHDAMYWYRQDPGQGLRLIYYSQIVNDFQKGDIAEGYSVSREKKESFPLTVTSAQKNPTAFYLCASGDFRQANQPQHFGDGTRLSIL.

The rearrangement links TRBV6-4 to TRBJ2-3; a weak D match, TRBD2 (6 bases). The CDR3 runs to 14 residues. V shed 2 bases and J shed 0 bases, with 6 bases lying between them. Germline CDR1 reads MRHNA; CDR2 reads SNTAGT. This CDR3 reads CASSDGTSTDTQYF. The DNA for the CDR3 is TGTGCCAGCAGTGACGGGACTAGCACAGATACGCAGTATTTT.

The V and J genes are TRBV2 and TRBJ1-1; TRBD1 matches 8 bases. Germline CDR1 and CDR2: SNHLY and FYNNEI. The CDR3 runs to 16 residues. V shed 7 bases and J 0 bases; nucleotides not matched to a gene: 10. The CDR3 is CASKSPLQGVNTEAFF. As DNA, the CDR3 is TGTGCCAGCAAGTCTCCTCTACAGGGGGTGAACACTGAAGCTTTCTTT.

The chain recombines TRBV9 with TRBJ2-7; TRBD2 aligns across 7 bases. This CDR3 is 16 amino acids long. Germline CDR1 is SGDLS and CDR2 is YYNGEE. V lost 4 bases to trimming and J lost 5 bases; unmatched junction nucleotides: 15. In nucleotides, the CDR3 is TGTGCCAGCAGCCCCCGCGGGGGTGTAAGTGCAGACGAGCAGTACTTC. This translates into CASSPRGGVSADEQYF.